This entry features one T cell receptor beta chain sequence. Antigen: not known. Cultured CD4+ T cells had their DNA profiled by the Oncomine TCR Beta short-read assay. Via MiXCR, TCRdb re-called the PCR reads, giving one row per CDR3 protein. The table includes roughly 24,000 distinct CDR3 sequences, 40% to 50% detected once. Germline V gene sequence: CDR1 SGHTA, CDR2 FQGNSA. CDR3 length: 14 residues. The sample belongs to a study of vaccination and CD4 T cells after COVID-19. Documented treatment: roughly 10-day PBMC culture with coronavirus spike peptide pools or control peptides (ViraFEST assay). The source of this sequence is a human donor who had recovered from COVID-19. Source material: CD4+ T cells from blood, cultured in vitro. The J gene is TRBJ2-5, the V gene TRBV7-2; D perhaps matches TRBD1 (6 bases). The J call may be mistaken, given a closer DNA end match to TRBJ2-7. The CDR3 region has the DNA TGTGCCAGCACCTCCCCACAGGGACCCTACGAGCAGTACTTC. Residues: CASTSPQGPYEQYF.